The present T cell receptor (beta chain) was sequenced within a study of untreated major depressive disorder. Findings of the study overall: TRBV05-01 (Vbeta 5.1) usage was higher in CD4+ T cells of depressed patients than controls. Generalizability is limited by the comparatively small study sample.

The donors were all European-descended. Thawed PBMCs underwent magnetic negative selection for CD4+ T cells. Using immunoSEQ multiplex PCR, the repertoire was profiled, and TCRdb retains in-frame clones only, with some absent. This table has approximately 12,000 clones, under 95% appearing once. The germline V and J ends were trimmed by 1 base and 10 bases, with 10 bases remaining between them. There are 12 residues in the CDR3. The germline V gene has CDR1 SEHNR and CDR2 FQNEAQ (reference sequence). A note on this clone: The antigen is undetermined.

The V and J genes are TRBV7-9 and TRBJ1-1; D is uncertain. The sequencing input was CD4+ T cells from PBMCs. This TCR was recovered from a woman in her twenties or thirties with major depressive disorder. The chain's CDR3 is CASSLDGRLAFF. Written as DNA, the CDR3 is TGTGCCAGCAGCTTAGACGGTCGGCTAGCTTTCTTT.